The 10 T cell receptor beta chains below come from one sample, sequenced in a study of OX40 agonist ivuxolimab in advanced cancers. Receptors were amplified or captured by the immunoSEQ multiplex PCR assay. Entries here come from immuneACCESS through TCRdb and include only in-frame sequences with V and J called. Some clones fail to appear in such tables; in the studies checked, an unresolved V gene covers under half of the shortfall, and the cause of the remainder is unknown. The sample table shows around 33,000 clones, and approximately 84% are seen once. Around 12% of the sample rests with the top ten. The input for sequencing was CD4+ or CD8+ T cells sorted from blood, taken in a trial of the OX40 agonist ivuxolimab. The receptors derive from an adult with an advanced solid tumor such as melanoma, head and neck, liver or kidney cancer.

The J gene is TRBJ1-5, the V gene TRBV2; 12 bases map to TRBD1. CDR3 size: 15 residues. Unmatched junction bases numbered 6, after V lost 6 bases and J lost 6 bases. The germline CDR1 and CDR2 sequences are SNHLY and FYNNEI. The CDR3 nucleotides are TGTGCCAGCAGCACGGGACAGGGGGCTGGTCAGCCCCAGCATTTT. Its protein product is CASSTGQGAGQPQHF.

The table lists this clone with a few counts. This chain uses TRBV2 with TRBJ2-2; 8 nucleotides line up with TRBD2. After removal of 5 bases from V and 6 bases from J, the junction contained 2 bases not matched to a gene. Germline loops: CDR1 SNHLY, CDR2 FYNNEI. The CDR3 runs to 13 residues. The CDR3 reads CASSNSGAGELFF. CDR3 DNA sequence: TGTGCCAGCAGTAATAGCGGGGCCGGGGAGCTGTTTTTT. The full variable domain, completed using reference TRBV2 and TRBJ2-2, is EPEVTQTPSHQVTQMGQEVILRCVPISNHLYFYWYRQILGQKVEFLVSFYNNEISEKSEIFDDQFSVERPDGSNFTLKIRSTKLEDSAMYFCASSNSGAGELFFGEGSRLTVL.

The chain links TRBV5-1 to TRBJ2-2, with D hard to call. With 0 bases removed from V and 8 bases from J, the gap between germline ends came to 2 bases. The CDR3 spans 11 residues. CDR1 and CDR2 from the germline V gene are SGHRS and YFSETQ. CDR3 in DNA: TGCGCCAGCAGCTTGGAAGGGGAGCTGTTTTTT. Amino acids: CASSLEGELFF.

V usage is TRBV6-6 and J usage is TRBJ2-7; 7 nucleotides agree with TRBD1. CDR1 MNHNY and CDR2 SVGAGI come from the germline V gene (reference sequence). This CDR3 spans 15 amino acids. The ends lost 0 bases at V and 0 bases at J; junction bases unmatched: 2. The CDR3 nucleotides are TGTGCCAGCAGTTACTCGAGACAGGGCTCCTACGAGCAGTACTTC. Encoded protein: CASSYSRQGSYEQYF.

A remark on this clone: In the same sample, other DNA sequences code for this CDR3. The V and J genes are TRBV7-2 and TRBJ2-1; TRBD2 agrees at 9 bases. Germline CDR1 is SGHTA and CDR2 is FQGNSA. Trimming took 3 bases from V and 2 from J; bases not matched to a gene: 2. The CDR3 sequence is 15 residues long. The CDR3 nucleotides are TGTGCCAGCAGCTTGACTAGCGGCCCCTACAATGAGCAGTTCTTC. Translating gives CASSLTSGPYNEQFF.

This chain joins TRBV9 and TRBJ2-1; D remains ambiguous. In germline, CDR1 is SGDLS, CDR2 YYNGEE. The CDR3 is 11 amino acids. The V and J ends lost 5 bases and 8 bases respectively, with 8 bases between them. This CDR3 is CASSDSHEQFF. CDR3 bases: TGTGCCAGCAGTGATTCCCATGAGCAGTTCTTC. Combining the CDR3 with reference TRBV9 and TRBJ2-1 gives the whole variable domain DSGVTQTPKHLITATGQRVTLRCSPRSGDLSVYWYQQSLDQGLQFLIQYYNGEERAKGNILERFSAQQFPDLHSELNLSSLELGDSALYFCASSDSHEQFFGPGTRLTVL.

The CDR3 loop is CASILDRDNYGYTF. The CDR3 DNA is TGCGCCAGCATATTGGACAGGGACAACTATGGCTACACCTTC. J is TRBJ1-2 and V is TRBV10-1; 8 bases match TRBD1. V shed 7 bases, J shed 2 bases, and the junction held 6 bases outside the gene matches. This CDR3 region has 14 residues. CDR1 and CDR2 (germline): WNHNN, SYGVQD (reference sequence).

The CDR3, as DNA: TGTGCCAGCAGTCCGGGACAGTGGAGTTTAACTAACTATGGCTACACCTTC. Its translation is CASSPGQWSLTNYGYTF. This rearrangement joins TRBV27 to TRBJ1-2, with TRBD1 identical over 7 bases. The CDR3 is 17 amino acids. Trimming cost V 5 bases and J 0 bases; bases outside gene matches: 12. CDR1 and CDR2 (germline): MNHEY, SMNVEV (reference sequence).

This clone was seen a single time. The rearrangement joins TRBV19 to TRBJ2-3; D is undetermined. This CDR3 contains 13 residues. CDR1 and CDR2 (germline): LNHDA, SQIVND (reference sequence). Trimming pared 3 bases from V and 2 bases from J, leaving 6 bases between. The CDR3 region is CASSMFFTDTQYF. Here the CDR3 DNA reads TGTGCCAGTAGTATGTTCTTCACAGATACGCAGTATTTT.

The chain employs TRBV5-1 and TRBJ1-1; TRBD1 matches 11 bases. J gave up 5 bases and V 1 base, and 4 bases lay outside the gene matches. The CDR3 totals 15 residues. Germline loops: CDR1 SGHRS, CDR2 YFSETQ. DNA for the CDR3: TGCGCCAGCAGCTTGACTGGACAGGGGGCTACTGAAGCTTTCTTT. Its translation is CASSLTGQGATEAFF.